This T cell receptor beta chain was documented in a study of blood T cell repertoires in COVID-19. Overall study context: Samples came from the United States, Italy and Spain, spanning acute and convalescent COVID-19. Nucleic acid was either cDNA or gDNA, and it came from T cells, B-cell-depleted T cells, or PBMCs.

This CDR3 is built from 11 residues. Germline V lookup: CDR1 SNHLY, CDR2 FYNNEI. V lost 8 bases, J lost 15 bases, and 8 bases stayed unmatched. Assay used: immunoSEQ multiplex PCR; TCRdb lists only in-frame clones, some missing. The data hold 200,000 to 250,000 clones, with roughly 81% observed a single time. This clone was seen only a few times. J is TRBJ1-4 and V is TRBV2; 8 positions match TRBD1. Sequencing was done on a sample of peripheral blood. The clonotype comes from a man aged 45-60 years who had recovered from COVID-19. DNA of the CDR3: TGTGCCAGCGCCAGGGGGCCCACGGTGTTTTTT. Translation gives CASARGPTVFF.